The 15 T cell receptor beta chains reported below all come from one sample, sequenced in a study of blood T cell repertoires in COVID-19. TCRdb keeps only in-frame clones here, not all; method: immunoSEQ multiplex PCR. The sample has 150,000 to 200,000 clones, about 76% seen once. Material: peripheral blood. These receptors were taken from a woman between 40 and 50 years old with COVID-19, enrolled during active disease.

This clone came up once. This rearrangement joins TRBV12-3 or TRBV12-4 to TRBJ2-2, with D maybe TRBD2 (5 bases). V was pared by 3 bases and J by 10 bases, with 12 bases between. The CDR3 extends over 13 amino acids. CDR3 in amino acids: CASSFEGPAELFF. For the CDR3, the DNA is TGTGCCAGCAGTTTCGAGGGCCCCGCGGAGCTGTTTTTT.

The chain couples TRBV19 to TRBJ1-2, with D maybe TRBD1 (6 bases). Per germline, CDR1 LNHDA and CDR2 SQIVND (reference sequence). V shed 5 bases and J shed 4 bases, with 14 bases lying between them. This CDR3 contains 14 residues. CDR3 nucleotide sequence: TGTGCCAGTAGTCCCCAGGGGCCAGGCTATGGCTACACCTTC. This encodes CASSPQGPGYGYTF.

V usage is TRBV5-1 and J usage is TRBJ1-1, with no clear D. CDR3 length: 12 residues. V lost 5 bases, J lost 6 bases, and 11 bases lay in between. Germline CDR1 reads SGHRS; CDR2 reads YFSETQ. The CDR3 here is CASRARESEAFF. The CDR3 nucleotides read TGCGCCAGCAGGGCCCGGGAATCTGAAGCTTTCTTT.

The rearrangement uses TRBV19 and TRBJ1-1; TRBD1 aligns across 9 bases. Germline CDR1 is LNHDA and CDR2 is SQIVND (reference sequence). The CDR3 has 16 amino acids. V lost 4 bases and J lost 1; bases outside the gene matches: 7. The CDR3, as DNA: TGTGCCAGTAGTACCCCGGGACAGGGAACGAACACTGAAGCTTTCTTT. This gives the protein CASSTPGQGTNTEAFF.

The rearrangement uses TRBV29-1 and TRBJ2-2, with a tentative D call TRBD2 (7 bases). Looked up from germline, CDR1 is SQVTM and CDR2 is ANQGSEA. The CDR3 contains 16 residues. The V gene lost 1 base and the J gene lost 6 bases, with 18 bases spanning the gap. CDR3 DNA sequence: TGCAGCGTTGAAGTTCCCGGGGGGCGTATCGCCGGGGAGCTGTTTTTT. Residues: CSVEVPGGRIAGELFF.

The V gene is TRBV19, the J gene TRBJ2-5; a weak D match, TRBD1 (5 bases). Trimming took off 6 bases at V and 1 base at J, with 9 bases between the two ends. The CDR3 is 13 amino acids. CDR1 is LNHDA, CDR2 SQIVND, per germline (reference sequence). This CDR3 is CASRRQIQETQYF. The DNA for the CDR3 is TGTGCCAGTAGGCGACAGATCCAAGAGACCCAGTACTTC. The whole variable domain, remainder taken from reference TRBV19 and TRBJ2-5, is DGGITQSPKYLFRKEGQNVTLSCEQNLNHDAMYWYRQDPGQGLRLIYYSQIVNDFQKGDIAEGYSVSREKKESFPLTVTSAQKNPTAFYLCASRRQIQETQYFGPGTRLLVL.

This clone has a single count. CDR3 protein: CASNRVGEGYTF. The CDR3 DNA is TGTGCCAGCAACCGGGTCGGAGAGGGCTACACCTTC. This rearrangement joins TRBV2 to TRBJ1-2; no firm D call. CDR3 length equals 12 residues. V dropped 7 bases and J dropped 8 bases, with 14 bases sitting between them. Germline assignment: CDR1 SNHLY and CDR2 FYNNEI.

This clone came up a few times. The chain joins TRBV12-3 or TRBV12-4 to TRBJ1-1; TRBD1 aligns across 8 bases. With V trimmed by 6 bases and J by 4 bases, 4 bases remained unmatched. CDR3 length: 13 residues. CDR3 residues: CASSGQGGTEAFF. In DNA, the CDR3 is TGTGCCAGCAGCGGACAGGGTGGCACTGAAGCTTTCTTT.

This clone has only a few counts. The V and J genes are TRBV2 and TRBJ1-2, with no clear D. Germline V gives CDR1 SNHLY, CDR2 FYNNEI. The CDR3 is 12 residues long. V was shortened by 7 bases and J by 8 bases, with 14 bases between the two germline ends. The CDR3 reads CASTRSLWGYTF. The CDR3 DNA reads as TGTGCCAGCACTAGGTCCCTGTGGGGCTACACCTTC.

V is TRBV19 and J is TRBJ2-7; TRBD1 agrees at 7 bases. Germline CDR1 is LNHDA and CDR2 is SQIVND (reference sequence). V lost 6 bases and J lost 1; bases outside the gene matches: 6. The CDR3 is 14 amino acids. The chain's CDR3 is CASSPGQVSYEQYF. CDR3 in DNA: TGTGCCAGTAGCCCCGGACAGGTTTCCTACGAGCAGTACTTC. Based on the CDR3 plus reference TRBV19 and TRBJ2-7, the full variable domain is DGGITQSPKYLFRKEGQNVTLSCEQNLNHDAMYWYRQDPGQGLRLIYYSQIVNDFQKGDIAEGYSVSREKKESFPLTVTSAQKNPTAFYLCASSPGQVSYEQYFGPGTRLTVT.

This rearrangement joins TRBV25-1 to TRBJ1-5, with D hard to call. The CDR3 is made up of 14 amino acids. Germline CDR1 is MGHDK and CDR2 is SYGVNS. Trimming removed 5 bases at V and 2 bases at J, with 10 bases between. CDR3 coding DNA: TGTGCCAGCAGTCCCAGGTCGGGCAATCAGCCCCAGCATTTT. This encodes CASSPRSGNQPQHF.

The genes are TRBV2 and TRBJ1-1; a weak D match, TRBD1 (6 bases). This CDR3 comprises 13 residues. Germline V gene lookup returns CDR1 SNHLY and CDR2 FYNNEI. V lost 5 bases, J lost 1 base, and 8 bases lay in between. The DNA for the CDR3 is TGTGCCAGCAGTCTGGACAGGAACACTGAAGCTTTCTTT. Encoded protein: CASSLDRNTEAFF.

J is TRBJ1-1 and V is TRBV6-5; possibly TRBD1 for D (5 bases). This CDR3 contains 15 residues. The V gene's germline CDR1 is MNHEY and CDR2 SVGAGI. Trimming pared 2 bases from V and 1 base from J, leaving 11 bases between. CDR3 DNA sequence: TGTGCCAGCAGTTACACTGGGAGGGGGAACACTGAAGCTTTCTTT. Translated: CASSYTGRGNTEAFF.

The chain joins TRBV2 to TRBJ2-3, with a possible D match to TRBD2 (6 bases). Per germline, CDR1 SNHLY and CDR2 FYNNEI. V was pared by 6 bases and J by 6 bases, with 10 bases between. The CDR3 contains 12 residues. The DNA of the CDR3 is TGTGCCAGCAGGGTTAGCGGTGATACGCAGTATTTT. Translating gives CASRVSGDTQYF. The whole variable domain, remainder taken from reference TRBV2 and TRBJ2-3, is EPEVTQTPSHQVTQMGQEVILRCVPISNHLYFYWYRQILGQKVEFLVSFYNNEISEKSEIFDDQFSVERPDGSNFTLKIRSTKLEDSAMYFCASRVSGDTQYFGPGTRLTVL.

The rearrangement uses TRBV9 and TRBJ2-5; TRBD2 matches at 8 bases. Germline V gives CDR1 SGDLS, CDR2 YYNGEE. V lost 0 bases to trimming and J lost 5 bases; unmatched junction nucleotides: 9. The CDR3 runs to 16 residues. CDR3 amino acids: CASSVGPLSGAETQYF. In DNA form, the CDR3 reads TGTGCCAGCAGCGTAGGCCCTCTTAGCGGGGCGGAGACCCAGTACTTC. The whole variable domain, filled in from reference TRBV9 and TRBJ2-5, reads DSGVTQTPKHLITATGQRVTLRCSPRSGDLSVYWYQQSLDQGLQFLIQYYNGEERAKGNILERFSAQQFPDLHSELNLSSLELGDSALYFCASSVGPLSGAETQYFGPGTRLLVL.